The 2 T cell receptor beta chains below all came from one sample that was sequenced in a study of blood T cell repertoires in COVID-19. Assay used: immunoSEQ multiplex PCR; TCRdb lists only in-frame clones, some missing. The sample holds some 230,000 clones, around 87% seen once. The source material was peripheral blood. The source of these receptors is a woman aged 45 to 65 with COVID-19, enrolled during active disease.

The chain is built from TRBV28 and TRBJ2-7; D not certain. Trimming stripped 5 bases from V and 3 bases from J, with 11 bases between. Germline values: CDR1 MDHEN, CDR2 SYDVKM. CDR3 length: 13 amino acids. DNA of the CDR3: TGTGCCAGCAGTCCTATGGTGATCTACGAGCAGTACTTC. Residues: CASSPMVIYEQYF.

The chain uses TRBV24-1 and TRBJ2-1; TRBD1 agrees at 7 bases. This CDR3 spans 14 amino acids. With 9 bases clipped from V and 6 bases from J, the junction kept 10 bases outside the gene matches. CDR1 and CDR2 from the germline V gene are KGHDR and SFDVKD. The CDR3 is CATSSTGRFNEQFF. In nucleotides, the CDR3 is TGTGCCACCTCTTCGACAGGGCGTTTCAATGAGCAGTTCTTC.